The 30 T cell receptor beta chains below come from one sample, sequenced in a study of response to subunit inactivated influenza vaccine. TCRdb used MiXCR to reprocess the RT-PCR reads, holding one entry per CDR3 protein. The sample yields around 540,000 distinct CDR3 sequences, about 11% seen once. The material sequenced was PBMCs from blood, taken on the day of vaccination. The receptors stem from a man between 50 and 59 years old who received an inactivated influenza vaccine.

This clonotype was recorded a few times. This sequence joins TRBV20-1 and TRBJ2-5, with 7 bases identical to TRBD2. Germline V gives CDR1 DFQATT, CDR2 SNEGSKA (reference sequence). With 6 bases clipped from V and 2 bases from J, the junction kept 9 bases outside the gene matches. The CDR3 spans 14 residues. CDR3: CSAPVGGSQETQYF. CDR3 bases: TGCAGTGCCCCTGTGGGCGGGAGTCAAGAGACCCAGTACTTC.

This rearrangement joins TRBV11-2 to TRBJ2-5; no firm D call. The CDR3 is 15 amino acids. The germline V and J ends were trimmed by 5 bases and 5 bases, with 18 bases remaining between them. Germline V gene data show CDR1 as SGHAT and CDR2 as FQNNGV. The CDR3 nucleotides read TGTGCCAGCAGCCCCCCACGCGGAAGTGGGGAGACCCAGTACTTC. This sequence encodes CASSPPRGSGETQYF.

This clonotype was observed at least ten times. The chain is built from TRBV4-1 and TRBJ2-1; TRBD2 matches at 15 bases. V shed 3 bases and J 5 bases; nucleotides not matched to a gene: 8. Germline CDR1 MGHRA, CDR2 YSYEKL. The CDR3 is 18 amino acids. This CDR3 reads CASSQGFGLAGGNNEQFF. CDR3 bases: TGCGCCAGCAGCCAGGGTTTTGGACTAGCGGGGGGGAACAATGAGCAGTTCTTC.

This clonotype was seen repeatedly, ten times or more. V and J are TRBV29-1 and TRBJ2-3, with TRBD1 matching 8 bases. This CDR3 comprises 13 residues. V lost 7 bases and J lost 0; bases outside the gene matches: 3. Germline V gene lookup returns CDR1 SQVTM and CDR2 ANQGSEA. The CDR3 coding sequence is TGCAGCGGCCGGGACAGGAGCACAGATACGCAGTATTTT. Translated: CSGRDRSTDTQYF.

The V and J genes are TRBV5-6 and TRBJ2-3; D is uncertain. The length of the CDR3 is 13 residues. CDR1 is SGHDT and CDR2 is YYEEEE in the germline V gene. Trimming shortened V by 4 bases and J by 3 bases, and 9 bases separated the two germline ends. The CDR3 DNA is TGTGCCAGCAGCAGAGGAAAGACAGATACGCAGTATTTT. It encodes CASSRGKTDTQYF.

This chain links TRBV10-1 with TRBJ2-5; D remains unclear. CDR1 and CDR2 (germline): WNHNN, SYGVQD (reference sequence). Trimming took off 4 bases at V and 1 base at J, with 7 bases between the two ends. CDR3 length equals 13 residues. CDR3 sequence (DNA): TGCGCCAGCAGTGGACGGCCCCAAGAGACCCAGTACTTC. It translates to CASSGRPQETQYF.

The chain couples TRBV12-3 or TRBV12-4 to TRBJ1-5; TRBD1 aligns across 9 bases. Unmatched junction bases numbered 5, after V lost 7 bases and J lost 7 bases. The CDR3 contains 13 residues. The CDR3 DNA is TGTGCCAGCATGGACAGGGGTGGACAGCCCCAGCATTTT. This encodes CASMDRGGQPQHF.

This clonotype was detected only a few times. The rearrangement joins TRBV10-3 to TRBJ1-2; D remains ambiguous. CDR3 length: 12 residues. Germline V gives CDR1 ENHRY, CDR2 SYGVKD. The V end was cut by 10 bases, the J end by 4 bases, with 13 bases between. The CDR3: CASTGPSYGYTF. In DNA, the CDR3 is TGTGCCAGCACCGGTCCTAGCTATGGCTACACCTTC.

Of note for this clonotype: A single base separates this from a much larger clone, so it may be a read error. The CDR3 protein is CSVEDLAGRKTQYF. In DNA, the CDR3 is TGCAGCGTTGAAGATTTAGCAGGGAGGAAGACCCAGTACTTC. The genes are TRBV29-1 and TRBJ2-5; tentative D call: TRBD2 (6 bases). The ends were cut back, 0 bases at V and 6 bases at J, with 14 bases in the middle. CDR1 and CDR2 from the germline V gene are SQVTM and ANQGSEA. The CDR3 is made up of 14 amino acids.

This clonotype was picked up a small number of times. The chain carries TRBV5-1 and TRBJ2-3; D remains ambiguous. This CDR3 contains 14 residues. V shed 6 bases and J shed 0 bases, with 11 bases lying between them. Germline loops: CDR1 SGHRS, CDR2 YFSETQ. The CDR3 is CASTRRYSTDTQYF. The CDR3 DNA reads TGCGCCAGCACCCGACGGTATAGCACAGATACGCAGTATTTT.

In this sample, this clonotype turned up a few times. The J gene is TRBJ2-2, the V gene TRBV18, with D possibly TRBD1 on 6 matching bases. Trimming stripped 0 bases from V and 4 bases from J, with 12 bases between. Germline V gene data show CDR1 as KGHSH and CDR2 as LQKENI. The CDR3 is made up of 16 amino acids. CDR3 sequence (DNA): TGTGCCAGCTCACCACCGTTGAGGGGGAGCACCGGGGAGCTGTTTTTT. Protein sequence: CASSPPLRGSTGELFF.

Many counts were recorded for this clonotype. V gene TRBV12-3 or TRBV12-4 combines with J gene TRBJ2-5; tentatively, D is TRBD1 (5 bases). V was trimmed by 2 bases and J by 6 bases, leaving 16 bases between them. The CDR3 is 15 amino acids. The CDR3 DNA sequence: TGTGCCAGCAGTTTACAGGGAATCATTCCAAAGACCCAGTACTTC. It translates to CASSLQGIIPKTQYF.

This clonotype has a count of ten or more. This chain links TRBV12-3 or TRBV12-4 with TRBJ2-2, with 7 nucleotides matching TRBD1. Germline trimming cut 3 bases from V and 2 bases from J; bases unmatched to any gene: 3. The CDR3 loop spans 15 amino acids. CDR3 DNA: TGTGCCAGCAGTTTGGGGACAGATAACACCGGGGAGCTGTTTTTT. Protein: CASSLGTDNTGELFF.

The rearrangement links TRBV10-2 to TRBJ1-1, with a tentative D call TRBD1 (5 bases). Germline V gives CDR1 WSHSY, CDR2 SAAADI. The CDR3 has 13 amino acids. Trimming shortened V by 7 bases and J by 3 bases, and 12 bases separated the two germline ends. CDR3 protein: CASISSGDTEAFF. In DNA form, the CDR3 reads TGCGCCAGCATTTCTTCGGGGGACACTGAAGCTTTCTTT.

V and J are TRBV9 and TRBJ2-3, with 13 bases aligning to TRBD2. The germline CDR1 and CDR2 sequences are SGDLS and YYNGEE. The J segment lost 7 bases and the V segment lost 1 base, leaving 6 bases of the junction unmatched. The length of the CDR3 is 16 residues. As DNA, the CDR3 is TGTGCCAGCAGCGTACAACTAGCGGGGGGGCTTAATACGCAGTATTTT. As protein: CASSVQLAGGLNTQYF.

V is TRBV5-5 and J is TRBJ2-7, with 8 positions matching TRBD2. Germline CDR1 and CDR2: SGHKS and YYEKEE (reference sequence). The CDR3 loop spans 16 amino acids. The J segment lost 6 bases and the V segment lost 4 bases, leaving 15 bases of the junction unmatched. This chain's CDR3 is CASSPLRAVSGIEQYF. The CDR3 DNA follows: TGTGCCAGCAGCCCGCTTCGGGCAGTTAGCGGGATCGAGCAGTACTTC.

This clonotype showed up many times. V gene TRBV7-9 combines with J gene TRBJ2-2; D remains unclear. Germline V gene sequence: CDR1 SEHNR, CDR2 FQNEAQ (reference sequence). The CDR3 runs to 13 residues. Trimming took 11 bases from V and 2 from J, leaving 12 bases between them. Here the CDR3 DNA reads TGTGCCCCAGGCGGCGGTAACACCGGGGAGCTGTTTTTT. It yields the protein CAPGGGNTGELFF.

Concerning this clonotype: Given a much more abundant clone one base away, this may be a read error. The CDR3 does not close with the conserved phenylalanine or tryptophan, likely indicating a read error. The rearrangement joins TRBV7-3 to TRBJ2-3; TRBD1 matches at 8 bases. The CDR3 spans 15 residues. With V trimmed by 2 bases and J by 6 bases, 7 bases remained unmatched. Germline-derived CDR1 and CDR2 are SGHTA and FQGTGA. The CDR3 region has the DNA TGTGCCAGCAGCTTATCTCCGGACAGGGTGGATACGCAGTATTAT. Translating gives CASSLSPDRVDTQYY.

This clonotype was found a few times. The chain has TRBV28 and TRBJ1-5; D possibly corresponds to TRBD1 (5 bases). Germline CDR1 is MDHEN and CDR2 is SYDVKM. Trimming pared 4 bases from V and 12 bases from J, leaving 10 bases between. The CDR3 runs 11 residues. The DNA of the CDR3 is TGTGCCAGCAGTTATAACAGGAACCAGCATTTT. Translation: CASSYNRNQHF.

This clonotype appeared a few times. This chain connects TRBV20-1 to TRBJ2-5, with 7 positions matching TRBD1. CDR1 DFQATT and CDR2 SNEGSKA come from the germline V gene (reference sequence). The CDR3 covers 13 residues. The V segment lost 5 bases and the J segment 1 base; nucleotides outside the gene matches: 4. CDR3 residues: CSAAGTVQETQYF. Written as DNA, the CDR3 is TGCAGTGCTGCCGGGACAGTCCAAGAGACCCAGTACTTC.

This clonotype was picked up a small number of times. This chain links TRBV10-3 with TRBJ2-1; 10 bases fit TRBD2. Germline CDR1 ENHRY, CDR2 SYGVKD. The CDR3 runs 14 residues. V lost 6 bases to trimming and J lost 8 bases; unmatched junction nucleotides: 7. The CDR3 DNA reads as TGTGCCATCAGGGGGGGACTAGCGAGCGATGAGCAGTTCTTC. Its translation: CAIRGGLASDEQFF.

This clonotype has more than one count but fewer than ten. The V gene is TRBV4-1, the J gene TRBJ1-1; no reliable D call. The CDR3 extends over 15 amino acids. Germline V gene sequence: CDR1 MGHRA, CDR2 YSYEKL. V lost 5 bases to trimming and J lost 1 base, with 14 bases between them. The chain's CDR3 is CASSSRLHQNTEAFF. CDR3 coding DNA: TGCGCCAGCAGCTCTAGGCTGCACCAGAACACTGAAGCTTTCTTT.

The V and J genes are TRBV7-8 and TRBJ2-1, with 12 positions matching TRBD2. The germline CDR1 and CDR2 sequences are SGHVS and FQNEAQ. The J segment lost 4 bases and the V segment lost 5 bases, leaving 9 bases of the junction unmatched. This CDR3 has 17 amino acids. CDR3 nucleotides: TGTGCCAGCAGCACCCGACTAGCGGGAGTGAGGTACAATGAGCAGTTCTTC. The encoded protein is CASSTRLAGVRYNEQFF.

This clonotype was counted only a few times. This chain uses TRBV6-1 with TRBJ1-6, with D uncertain. The CDR3 covers 16 residues. V lost 0 bases and J lost 3, with 9 bases in between. Germline V gene lookup returns CDR1 MNHNS and CDR2 SASEGT. As DNA, the CDR3 is TGTGCCAGCAGTGAAGCGGGCAGTCTCTATAATTCACCCCTCCACTTT. Its translation: CASSEAGSLYNSPLHF.

The gene calls are TRBV3-1 and TRBJ2-1, with TRBD2 matching 7 bases. The CDR3 contains 13 residues. V was clipped by 4 bases and J by 7 bases; unmatched bases: 4. Looked up from germline, CDR1 is LGHDT and CDR2 is YNNKEL (reference sequence). The CDR3, as DNA: TGTGCCAGCAGCCGCGGGGGTGTGAATGAGCAGTTCTTC. Amino acid sequence: CASSRGGVNEQFF.

This clonotype has only a few counts. The genes are TRBV5-1 and TRBJ2-7; 8 nucleotides match TRBD1. From germline, CDR1 is SGHRS and CDR2 YFSETQ. The CDR3 has 13 amino acids. Germline trimming cut 5 bases from V and 7 bases from J; bases unmatched to any gene: 8. CDR3 residues: CASSPQGAGEQYF. CDR3 coding DNA: TGCGCCAGCAGTCCCCAGGGGGCGGGAGAGCAGTACTTC. Based on the CDR3 plus reference TRBV5-1 and TRBJ2-7, the full variable domain is KAGVTQTPRYLIKTRGQQVTLSCSPISGHRSVSWYQQTPGQGLQFLFEYFSETQRNKGNFPGRFSGRQFSNSRSEMNVSTLELGDSALYLCASSPQGAGEQYFGPGTRLTVT.

The chain couples TRBV20-1 to TRBJ1-1; 8 positions match TRBD1. The length of the CDR3 is 19 residues. Germline-derived CDR1 and CDR2 are DFQATT and SNEGSKA (reference sequence). J gave up 0 bases and V 1 base, and 16 bases lay outside the gene matches. In DNA, the CDR3 is TGCAGTGCTAGAGGTACCCCCGGGACAGGAGGTTCATTGAACACTGAAGCTTTCTTT. Its protein is CSARGTPGTGGSLNTEAFF.

Only a few counts were recorded for this clonotype. This sequence joins TRBV7-3 and TRBJ2-7; possible D gene TRBD2, 5 bases. The CDR3 is made up of 13 amino acids. CDR1 SGHTA and CDR2 FQGTGA come from the germline V gene. Trimming stripped 0 bases from V and 5 bases from J, with 8 bases between. CDR3: CASSLTMRDEQYF. The DNA for the CDR3 is TGTGCCAGCAGCTTAACGATGAGGGACGAGCAGTACTTC.

This clonotype was seen ten or more times. J is TRBJ2-1 and V is TRBV29-1, with D possibly being TRBD2 (6 bases). This CDR3 has 13 amino acids. Germline V gene lookup returns CDR1 SQVTM and CDR2 ANQGSEA. Between the trimmed V and J ends, which lost 1 base and 7 bases, there was a span of 11 bases. The DNA for the CDR3 is TGCAGCGTTGAAGCCCGACTAGTGAATGAGCAGTTCTTC. It specifies CSVEARLVNEQFF.

The rearrangement links TRBV9 to TRBJ2-2; D call uncertain. Germline CDR1 and CDR2: SGDLS and YYNGEE. With 0 bases removed from V and 3 bases from J, the gap between germline ends came to 6 bases. The length of the CDR3 is 14 residues. The CDR3 nucleotides are TGTGCCAGCAGCGTAGATCCTTACACCGGGGAGCTGTTTTTT. Translating gives CASSVDPYTGELFF.